This T cell receptor (beta chain) was documented in a study of shared clonotypes between healthy human individuals (dated by TCRdb to 2020 to 2021). Background for the entire study: Three men and two women, aged 18 to 49 years, made up the cohort. For each donor, three plates each were used for CD4 naive and CD4 memory, two plates were used for CD8 naive, and one plate was used for CD8 memory. To estimate repertoire size and how much clonotypes are shared between individuals, the study performed deep sequencing of blood TCR repertoires from 4 to 6 healthy adults. To increase sequencing depth and limit assay-specific biases, different laboratories used diverse techniques to prepare libraries and sequence TCR repertoires. Each donor's leukapheresis produced roughly between roughly 0.94 and 9.5 billion PBMCs.

TCR CDR3 regions were amplified from genomic DNA by multiplex PCR using the deep immunoSEQ assay. Extracted genomic DNA from each cell subset was spread evenly across all wells of several immunoSEQ 96-well plates, with each plate serving as a replicate. For sorted subsets, around 200 ng genomic DNA, equal to about 30,000 T cell genomes, was loaded into each replicate PCR. Purified libraries were measured with a Qubit 3.0 fluorometer, size-checked on a Bioanalyzer 2100, and measured again with the KAPA Library Quantification kit. A separate single-read 150-cycle Illumina NextSeq 550 flow cell was used to sequence each immunoSEQ 96-well plate. Per the source publication's procedure: Because only junctional sequences without quality scores were contained in the immunoSEQ output, filtering matching that applied to full-length reads could not be performed. To assign V/J genes and CDR3, sequences were annotated using PyIR, a Python wrapper for IgBLAST v1.9, with IMGT germline references. Reads were filtered out if the reads had weak V/J assignments (E-value above 1e-6), no CDR3, stop codons, out-of-frame junctions, or ambiguous translated residues. A V3J clonotype was defined by an identical inferred V gene, J gene, and CDR3 amino acid sequence. The percentage overlap between two repertoires was calculated by dividing the number of shared unique clonotypes by the size of the smaller repertoire. Repertoire richness was assessed with RTK rarefaction, the Chao1 estimator, and Recon v2.1 estimates of unobserved clonotypes. OLGA was used to compute generation probabilities for all TCRbeta clonotypes that the gDNA method yielded from several donors. TCRdb obtained this table from immuneACCESS and retained in-frame rearrangements with V and J assigned. These tables miss some clones; where compared with another copy, unresolved V genes account for less than half of the shortfall, and the remainder is unexplained. That table gives V, J and clone size, and the DNA gave D and trimming. A total of a few hundred thousand clones appear in this sample, 95% of them only once. Of the sample, 0.1% to 0.11% falls within the top ten clones.

What the study reported, not specific to this receptor: Rarefaction of sorted-subset datasets indicated incomplete sequencing despite the large sequencing depth. The genetic and exposure-history diversity represented was limited by the small number of donors. About 5% of naive CD4, 3% to 4% of naive CD8, approximately 2.2% of memory CD4, and less than 0.45% of memory CD8 clonotypes were shared across several donors. Larger estimated clonotype richness was generally found for naive subsets than for memory subsets. Pairwise subsampling indicated that sequencing depth was expected to affect the degree of clonotype sharing among donors. Clonotypes shared by all four sorted-subset donors showed higher generation probabilities than non-shared clonotypes. Only blood was sampled, and tissue TCR repertoires likely differ from those in blood.

The germline V gene gives CDR1 as SNHLY and CDR2 as FYNNEI. From cysteine to phenylalanine, the CDR3 is 14 amino acids long. The only DNA kept is the CDR3, 42 bases in frame from the first base. CD8 naive samples were CD45RO-negative cells positively selected for CCR7, giving a CD45RA+CCR7+ population that excluded TemRA cells. Donors were healthy HIV-negative adults with no recently reported acute infections or vaccinations. Every donor was a Caucasian adult residing in Nashville, Tennessee, USA. After blood collection by leukapheresis, PBMCs were isolated using Ficoll-Histopaque density gradient centrifugation and then cryopreserved in the vapor phase of liquid nitrogen. Analytical flow cytometry was used to check the purity and quantity of each magnetically sorted T cell population. Genomic DNA was isolated from each sorted fraction and quantified by UV absorbance on a Nanodrop 2000c. Regarding this clone: The antigen it binds to is not known. Per-base qualities were not stored, and no clone one base away is much larger.

The sample consisted of naive CD8+ T cells sorted from blood. The cell subset or site label corresponds to: CD45RA+CCR7+. This receptor was identified in a woman in her 30s in good health. The chain employs TRBV2 and TRBJ2-5; 7 junctional bases match TRBD2. Matching the DNA end better, TRBJ2-7 makes the J call doubtful. The bases are TGTGCCAGCATAGTGGGGGGGGTGTCCTACGAGCAGTACTTC. Its protein reads: CASIVGGVSYEQYF.